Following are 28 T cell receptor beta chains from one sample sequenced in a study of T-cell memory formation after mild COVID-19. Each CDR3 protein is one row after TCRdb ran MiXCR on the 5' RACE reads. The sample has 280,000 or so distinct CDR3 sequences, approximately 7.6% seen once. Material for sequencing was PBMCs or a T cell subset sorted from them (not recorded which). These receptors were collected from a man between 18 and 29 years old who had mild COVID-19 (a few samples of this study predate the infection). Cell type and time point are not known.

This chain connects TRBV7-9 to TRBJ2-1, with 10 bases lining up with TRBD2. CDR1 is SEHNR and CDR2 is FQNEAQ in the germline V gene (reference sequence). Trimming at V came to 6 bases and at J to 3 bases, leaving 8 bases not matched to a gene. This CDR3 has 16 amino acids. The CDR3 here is CASSTLAGDIYNEQFF. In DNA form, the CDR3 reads TGTGCCAGCAGTACTCTAGCGGGGGATATCTACAATGAGCAGTTCTTC.

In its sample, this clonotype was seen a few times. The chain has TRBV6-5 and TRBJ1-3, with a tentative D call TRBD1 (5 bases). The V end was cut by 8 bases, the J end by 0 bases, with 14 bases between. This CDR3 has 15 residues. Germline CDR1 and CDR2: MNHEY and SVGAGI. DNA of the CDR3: TGTGCCAGCCGGACGGCGGGGCTCTCTGGAAACACCATATATTTT. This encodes CASRTAGLSGNTIYF.

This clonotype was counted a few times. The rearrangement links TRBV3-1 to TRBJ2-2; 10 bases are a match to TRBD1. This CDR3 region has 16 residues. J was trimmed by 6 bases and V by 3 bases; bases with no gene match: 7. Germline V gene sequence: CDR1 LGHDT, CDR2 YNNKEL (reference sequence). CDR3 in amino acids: CASSQAGTGEAGELFF. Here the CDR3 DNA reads TGTGCCAGCAGCCAGGCCGGGACAGGGGAAGCCGGGGAGCTGTTTTTT.

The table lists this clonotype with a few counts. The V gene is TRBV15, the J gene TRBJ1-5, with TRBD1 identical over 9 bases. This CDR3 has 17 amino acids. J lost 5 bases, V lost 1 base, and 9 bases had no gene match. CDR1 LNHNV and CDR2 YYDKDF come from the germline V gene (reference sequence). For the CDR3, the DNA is TGTGCCACCAGCAGAGGGGACAGGGTGATAAGGGATCAGCCCCAGCATTTT. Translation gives CATSRGDRVIRDQPQHF.

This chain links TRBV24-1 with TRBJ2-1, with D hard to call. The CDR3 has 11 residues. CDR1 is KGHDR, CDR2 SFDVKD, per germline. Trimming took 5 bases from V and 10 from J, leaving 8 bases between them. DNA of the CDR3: TGTGCCACCAGTGGGTCATGGGAGCAGTTCTTC. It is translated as CATSGSWEQFF.

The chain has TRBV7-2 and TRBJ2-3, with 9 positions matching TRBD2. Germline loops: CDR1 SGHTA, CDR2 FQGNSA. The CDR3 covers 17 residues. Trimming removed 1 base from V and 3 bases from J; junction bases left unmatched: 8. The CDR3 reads CASSLGNAGGATDTQYF. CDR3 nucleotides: TGTGCCAGCAGCTTAGGAAATGCGGGGGGGGCGACAGATACGCAGTATTTT.

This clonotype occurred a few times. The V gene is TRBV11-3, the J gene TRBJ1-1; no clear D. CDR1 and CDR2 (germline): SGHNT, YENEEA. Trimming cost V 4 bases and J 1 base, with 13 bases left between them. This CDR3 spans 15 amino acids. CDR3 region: CASSSPRPGNTEAFF. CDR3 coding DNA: TGTGCCAGCAGCTCGCCCCGGCCGGGGAACACTGAAGCTTTCTTT.

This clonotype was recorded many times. The CDR3 bases are TGTGCCAGCACATCTGCGGGGCTCCAGAGCTCCTACAATGAGCAGTTCTTC. This encodes CASTSAGLQSSYNEQFF. The rearrangement uses TRBV28 and TRBJ2-1, with D perhaps TRBD2 (6 bases). Germline V gene lookup returns CDR1 MDHEN and CDR2 SYDVKM. Trimming stripped 7 bases from V and 0 bases from J, with 19 bases between. CDR3 size: 17 residues.

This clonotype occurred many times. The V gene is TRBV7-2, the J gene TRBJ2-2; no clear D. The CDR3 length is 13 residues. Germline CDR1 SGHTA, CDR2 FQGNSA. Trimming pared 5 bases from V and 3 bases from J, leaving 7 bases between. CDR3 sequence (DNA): TGTGCCAGCAGCCCTCAGGACACCGGGGAGCTGTTTTTT. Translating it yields CASSPQDTGELFF.

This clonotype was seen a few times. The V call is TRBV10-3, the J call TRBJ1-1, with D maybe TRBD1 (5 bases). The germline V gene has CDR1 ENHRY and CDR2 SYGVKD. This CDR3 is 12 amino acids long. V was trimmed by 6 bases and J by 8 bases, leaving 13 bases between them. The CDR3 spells CAIREGVREAFF. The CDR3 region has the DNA TGTGCCATCAGGGAAGGGGTCCGGGAAGCTTTCTTT.

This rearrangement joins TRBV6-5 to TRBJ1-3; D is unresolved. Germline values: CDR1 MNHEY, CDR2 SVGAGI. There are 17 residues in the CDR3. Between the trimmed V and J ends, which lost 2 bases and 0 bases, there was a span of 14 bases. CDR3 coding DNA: TGTGCCAGCAGTTACCGACCTCTGGTATTCTCTGGAAACACCATATATTTT. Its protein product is CASSYRPLVFSGNTIYF.

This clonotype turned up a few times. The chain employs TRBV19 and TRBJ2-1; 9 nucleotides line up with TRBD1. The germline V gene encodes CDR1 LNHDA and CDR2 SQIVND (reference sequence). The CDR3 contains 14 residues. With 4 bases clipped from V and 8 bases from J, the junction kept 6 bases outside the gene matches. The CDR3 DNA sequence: TGTGCCAGTAGTACCCAAGGACAGGGGCATGAGCAGTTCTTC. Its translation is CASSTQGQGHEQFF.

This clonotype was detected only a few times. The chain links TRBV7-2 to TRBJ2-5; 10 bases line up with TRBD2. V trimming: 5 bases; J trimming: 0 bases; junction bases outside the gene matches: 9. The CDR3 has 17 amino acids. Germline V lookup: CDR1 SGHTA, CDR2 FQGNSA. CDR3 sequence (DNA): TGTGCCAGCAGCCTCCTTACTAGCGGGGCGTACCAAGAGACCCAGTACTTC. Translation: CASSLLTSGAYQETQYF.

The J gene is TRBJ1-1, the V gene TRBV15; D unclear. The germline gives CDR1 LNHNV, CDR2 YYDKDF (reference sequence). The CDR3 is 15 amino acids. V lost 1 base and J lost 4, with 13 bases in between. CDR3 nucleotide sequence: TGTGCCACCAGCAGAGTTCGGCGGTTAATCACTGAAGCTTTCTTT. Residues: CATSRVRRLITEAFF.

The CDR3 loop is CASKSPDTEAFF. DNA of the CDR3: TGTGCCAGTAAATCGCCGGACACTGAAGCTTTCTTT. The gene calls are TRBV19 and TRBJ1-1; D unclear. CDR3 length: 12 residues. The V end lost 7 bases, the J end lost 3 bases, and 9 bases lay between the germline ends. Germline V gene lookup returns CDR1 LNHDA and CDR2 SQIVND (reference sequence). Using reference TRBV19 and TRBJ1-1 for the parts outside the CDR3, the full variable domain is DGGITQSPKYLFRKEGQNVTLSCEQNLNHDAMYWYRQDPGQGLRLIYYSQIVNDFQKGDIAEGYSVSREKKESFPLTVTSAQKNPTAFYLCASKSPDTEAFFGQGTRLTVV.

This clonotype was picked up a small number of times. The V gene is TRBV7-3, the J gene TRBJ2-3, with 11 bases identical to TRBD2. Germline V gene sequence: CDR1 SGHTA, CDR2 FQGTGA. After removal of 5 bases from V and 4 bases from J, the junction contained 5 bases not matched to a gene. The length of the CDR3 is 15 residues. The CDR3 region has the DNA TGTGCCAGCAGCCTTAGCGGGGGGGCCTCAGATACGCAGTATTTT. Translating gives CASSLSGGASDTQYF.

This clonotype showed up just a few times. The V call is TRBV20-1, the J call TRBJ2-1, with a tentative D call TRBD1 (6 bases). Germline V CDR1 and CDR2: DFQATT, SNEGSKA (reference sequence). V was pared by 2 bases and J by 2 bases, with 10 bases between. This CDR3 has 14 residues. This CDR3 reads CSARTWDTYNEQFF. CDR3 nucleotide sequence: TGCAGTGCTAGAACGTGGGACACCTACAATGAGCAGTTCTTC.

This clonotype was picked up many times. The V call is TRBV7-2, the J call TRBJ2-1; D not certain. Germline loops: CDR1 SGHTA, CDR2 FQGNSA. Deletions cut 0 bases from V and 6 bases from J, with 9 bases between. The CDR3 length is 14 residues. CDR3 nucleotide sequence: TGTGCCAGCAGCTTAGCCGCCACTCCCAATGAGCAGTTCTTC. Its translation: CASSLAATPNEQFF.

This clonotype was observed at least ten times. CDR3 DNA: TGTGCCAGCAGTCCGGAGGGCAGGCCAAGGCAGCCCCAGCATTTT. Encoded protein: CASSPEGRPRQPQHF. The chain couples TRBV7-2 to TRBJ1-5; no definite D call. Per the germline V gene, CDR1 is SGHTA and CDR2 is FQGNSA. The CDR3 consists of 15 residues. V gave up 6 bases and J gave up 7 bases, with 19 bases separating them.

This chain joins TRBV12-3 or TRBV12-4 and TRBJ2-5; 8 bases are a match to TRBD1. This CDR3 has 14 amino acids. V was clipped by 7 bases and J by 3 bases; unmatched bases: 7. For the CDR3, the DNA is TGTGCCAGCAACCTACAGGGGGGTAAAGAGACCCAGTACTTC. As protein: CASNLQGGKETQYF.

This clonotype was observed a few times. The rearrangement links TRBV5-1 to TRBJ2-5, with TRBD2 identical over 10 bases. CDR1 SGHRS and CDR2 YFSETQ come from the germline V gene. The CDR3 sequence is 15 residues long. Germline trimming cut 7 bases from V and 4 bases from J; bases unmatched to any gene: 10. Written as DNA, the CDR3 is TGCGCCAGCGGCCGACTAGCGGGTAAAAGAGAGACCCAGTACTTC. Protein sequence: CASGRLAGKRETQYF.

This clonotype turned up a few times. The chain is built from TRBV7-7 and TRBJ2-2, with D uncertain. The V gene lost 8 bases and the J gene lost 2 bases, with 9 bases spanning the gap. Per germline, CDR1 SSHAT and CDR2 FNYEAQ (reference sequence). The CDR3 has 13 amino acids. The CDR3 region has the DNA TGTGCCAGCGGGTCGAGAAACACCGGGGAGCTGTTTTTT. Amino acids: CASGSRNTGELFF.

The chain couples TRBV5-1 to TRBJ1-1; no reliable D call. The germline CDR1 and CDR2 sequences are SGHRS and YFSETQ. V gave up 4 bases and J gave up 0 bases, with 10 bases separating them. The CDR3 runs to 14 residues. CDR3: CASSPDVMNTEAFF. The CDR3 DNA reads TGCGCCAGCAGCCCCGATGTTATGAACACTGAAGCTTTCTTT.

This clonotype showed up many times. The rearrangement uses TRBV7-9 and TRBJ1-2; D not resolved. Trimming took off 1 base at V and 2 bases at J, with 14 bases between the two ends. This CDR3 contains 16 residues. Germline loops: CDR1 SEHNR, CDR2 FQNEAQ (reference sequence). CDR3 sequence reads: CASSLGNSVQNYGYTF. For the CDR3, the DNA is TGTGCCAGCAGCTTAGGCAATTCGGTCCAAAACTATGGCTACACCTTC.

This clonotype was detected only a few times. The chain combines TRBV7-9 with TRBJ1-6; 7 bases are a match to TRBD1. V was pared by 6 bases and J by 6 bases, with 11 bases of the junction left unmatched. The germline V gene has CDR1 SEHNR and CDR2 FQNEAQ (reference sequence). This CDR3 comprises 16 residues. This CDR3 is CASRSVRTGPNSPLHF. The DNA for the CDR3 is TGTGCCAGCAGGTCGGTAAGGACAGGACCTAATTCACCCCTCCACTTT.

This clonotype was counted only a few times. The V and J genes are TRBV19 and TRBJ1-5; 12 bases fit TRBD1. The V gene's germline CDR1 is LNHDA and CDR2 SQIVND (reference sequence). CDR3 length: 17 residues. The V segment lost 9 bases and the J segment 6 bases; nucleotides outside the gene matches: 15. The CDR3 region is CASLNRDRGRRVQPQHF. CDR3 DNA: TGTGCCAGCCTAAACCGGGACAGGGGGCGCAGGGTTCAGCCCCAGCATTTT.

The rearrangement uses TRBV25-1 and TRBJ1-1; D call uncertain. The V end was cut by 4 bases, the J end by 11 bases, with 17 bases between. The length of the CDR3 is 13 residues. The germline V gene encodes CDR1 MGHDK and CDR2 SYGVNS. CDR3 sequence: CASSGLPGPRAFF. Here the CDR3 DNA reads TGTGCCAGCAGTGGCCTCCCCGGTCCCAGGGCTTTCTTT. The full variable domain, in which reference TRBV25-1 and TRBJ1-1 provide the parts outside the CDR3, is EADIYQTPRYLVIGTGKKITLECSQTMGHDKMYWYQQDPGMELHLIHYSYGVNSTEKGDLSSESTVSRIRTEHFPLTLESARPSHTSQYLCASSGLPGPRAFFGQGTRLTVV.

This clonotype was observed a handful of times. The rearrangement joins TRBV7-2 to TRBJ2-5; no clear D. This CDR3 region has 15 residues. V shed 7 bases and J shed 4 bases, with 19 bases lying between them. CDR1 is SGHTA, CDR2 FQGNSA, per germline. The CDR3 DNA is TGTGCCAGCACCACCTCCCCGCTCTGGGGAGAGACCCAGTACTTC. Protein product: CASTTSPLWGETQYF.